The 20 T cell receptor beta chains below all came from one sample that was sequenced in a study of T cell changes during pregnancy in multiple sclerosis. Repertoires were generated with immunoSEQ multiplex PCR, while TCRdb's copy carries only in-frame clones and drops some. The data show roughly 32,000 clones, with 91% seen just once and approximately 3.6% held by the top ten. The specimen comprised CD8+ T cells from peripheral blood mononuclear cells, sampled in the second trimester of pregnancy. These receptor sequences come from a female donor in good health, enrolled as a control in a pregnancy study.

In its sample, this clone was seen once. The chain combines TRBV19 with TRBJ2-3; 14 positions match TRBD2. From germline, CDR1 is LNHDA and CDR2 SQIVND (reference sequence). V shed 1 base, J shed 1 base, and the junction held 7 bases outside the gene matches. This CDR3 is 19 amino acids long. As DNA, the CDR3 is TGTGCCAGTAGTATAGCCAGACTAGCGGGGGGGCCAGGCACAGATACGCAGTATTTT. It encodes CASSIARLAGGPGTDTQYF.

The V gene is TRBV4-3, the J gene TRBJ2-1; 7 nucleotides align to TRBD1. V lost 2 bases to trimming and J lost 1 base; unmatched junction nucleotides: 8. Germline assignment: CDR1 LGHNA and CDR2 YSLEER. The CDR3 runs to 17 residues. The CDR3 is CASSQSHRGISYNEQFF. Written as DNA, the CDR3 is TGCGCCAGCAGCCAATCCCACAGGGGTATATCCTACAATGAGCAGTTCTTC.

The chain employs TRBV15 and TRBJ2-7, with 9 bases aligning to TRBD1. The CDR3 contains 15 residues. Trimming removed 5 bases from V and 2 bases from J; junction bases left unmatched: 7. Germline V gene sequence: CDR1 LNHNV, CDR2 YYDKDF (reference sequence). In nucleotides, the CDR3 is TGTGCCACCAGCCCGGGACAGGGCTCTACCTACGAGCAGTACTTC. This gives the protein CATSPGQGSTYEQYF.

The gene calls are TRBV11-3 and TRBJ1-1; D gene uncertain. Deletions cut 1 base from V and 2 bases from J, with 5 bases between. The CDR3 has 13 amino acids. Germline loops: CDR1 SGHNT, CDR2 YENEEA. CDR3 DNA: TGTGCCAGCAGCTTAGGGAGAAACACTGAAGCTTTCTTT. It yields the protein CASSLGRNTEAFF.

The genes are TRBV21-1 and TRBJ2-2; the table's D call, TRBD1, was not checked against the DNA. TRBV21-1 counts as a pseudogene. This CDR3 is built from 16 residues. The CDR3 loop is CASSKLGQSDTGELFF. DNA for the CDR3: TGTGCCAGCAGCAAACTTGGACAGTCGGACACCGGGGAGCTGTTTTTT.

The CDR3 DNA sequence: TGTGCCAGCAGCGTAACTACAGGGGCGAGTGAAGCTTTCTTT. Translated: CASSVTTGASEAFF. The chain is built from TRBV9 and TRBJ1-1; TRBD1 aligns across 7 bases. The length of the CDR3 is 14 residues. Germline-derived CDR1 and CDR2 are SGDLS and YYNGEE. V was pared by 1 base and J by 7 bases, with 7 bases of the junction left unmatched.

V gene TRBV4-2 combines with J gene TRBJ2-1; 12 bases fit TRBD2. This CDR3 comprises 16 residues. The junction had 6 bases not matched to a gene; V was cut back by 4 bases and J by 5 bases. The V gene's germline CDR1 is LGHNA and CDR2 YNFKEQ. CDR3 nucleotides: TGTGCCAGCAGCCCCCGGACTAGCGGGACCGACAATGAGCAGTTCTTC. It codes for CASSPRTSGTDNEQFF.

The chain combines TRBV7-9 with TRBJ1-2, with TRBD1 matching 7 bases. V was clipped by 5 bases and J by 1 base; unmatched bases: 7. CDR1 and CDR2 from the germline V gene are SEHNR and FQNEAQ (reference sequence). The CDR3 is made up of 15 amino acids. CDR3 nucleotide sequence: TGTGCCAGCAGCCAGGGGGACAGTGATAACTATGGCTACACCTTC. This codes for CASSQGDSDNYGYTF.

The chain has TRBV11-2 and TRBJ1-1; D not certain. This CDR3 region has 14 residues. Between the trimmed V and J ends, which lost 3 bases and 0 bases, there was a span of 8 bases. CDR1 and CDR2 from the germline V gene are SGHAT and FQNNGV. The CDR3 sequence is CASSFAGLNTEAFF. The CDR3 DNA reads TGTGCCAGCAGCTTTGCGGGTTTGAACACTGAAGCTTTCTTT.

The chain carries TRBV4-2 and TRBJ1-1; D is possibly TRBD1 (5 bases). Between the trimmed V and J ends, which lost 4 bases and 1 base, there was a span of 10 bases. Germline V CDR1 and CDR2: LGHNA, YNFKEQ. CDR3 length equals 14 residues. This CDR3 is CASSPGGGNTEAFF. The CDR3, as DNA: TGTGCCAGCAGCCCTGGGGGGGGGAACACTGAAGCTTTCTTT.

This clone was seen once. The chain carries TRBV30 and TRBJ1-2, with D perhaps matching TRBD1 (5 bases). The germline CDR1 and CDR2 sequences are GTSNPN and SVGIG (reference sequence). The germline V and J ends were trimmed by 0 bases and 8 bases, with 7 bases remaining between them. This CDR3 region has 11 residues. The CDR3 DNA sequence: TGTGCCTGGAGTGTAGCAGGGGGCTACACCTTC. Encoded protein: CAWSVAGGYTF.

V gene TRBV5-8 combines with J gene TRBJ2-2, with 9 bases that match TRBD1. This CDR3 spans 13 amino acids. V trimming: 2 bases; J trimming: 10 bases; junction bases outside the gene matches: 3. Germline-derived CDR1 and CDR2 are SGHTS and YDEGEE. CDR3 nucleotide sequence: TGTGCCAGCAGCTTACAGGGGGCGGTGGAGCTGTTTTTT. Residues: CASSLQGAVELFF.

The CDR3 DNA reads as TGTGCCACCAGGGGGGGACTAGCGGGGGTTGACCAAGAGACCCAGTACTTC. Protein sequence: CATRGGLAGVDQETQYF. The chain uses TRBV10-3 and TRBJ2-5, with TRBD2 matching 14 bases. Per the germline V gene, CDR1 is ENHRY and CDR2 is SYGVKD. The trim removed 10 bases at V and 0 bases at J, leaving 10 bases unmatched. The CDR3 is 17 amino acids.

The V and J genes are TRBV9 and TRBJ2-3; D gene unclear. Trimming shortened V by 3 bases and J by 7 bases, and 12 bases separated the two germline ends. The CDR3 has 13 amino acids. CDR1 is SGDLS and CDR2 is YYNGEE in the germline V gene. The CDR3 sequence: CASSAPAEYTQYF. DNA for the CDR3: TGTGCCAGCAGCGCTCCGGCGGAGTATACGCAGTATTTT.

The V gene is TRBV4-2, the J gene TRBJ2-1, with TRBD2 matching over 7 bases. Germline V gene sequence: CDR1 LGHNA, CDR2 YNFKEQ. The CDR3 is 14 amino acids. V shed 0 bases, J shed 10 bases, and the junction held 6 bases outside the gene matches. The CDR3 protein is CASSQDRVGGEQFF. CDR3 coding DNA: TGTGCCAGCAGCCAAGATCGGGTGGGGGGGGAGCAGTTCTTC.

J is TRBJ1-1 and V is TRBV5-8; D is undetermined. CDR1 is SGHTS, CDR2 YDEGEE, per germline. This CDR3 has 13 amino acids. Trimming removed 3 bases at V and 1 base at J, with 7 bases between. CDR3 amino acids: CASSYPQNTEAFF. The CDR3 DNA follows: TGTGCCAGCAGCTATCCACAGAACACTGAAGCTTTCTTT.

This chain links TRBV9 with TRBJ2-7; 7 nucleotides agree with TRBD2. J gave up 5 bases and V 0 bases, and 5 bases lay outside the gene matches. This CDR3 region has 14 residues. The germline V gene encodes CDR1 SGDLS and CDR2 YYNGEE. The CDR3 is CASSVGTRTNEQYF. The CDR3 DNA is TGTGCCAGCAGCGTAGGGACTAGAACCAACGAGCAGTACTTC.

J is TRBJ2-6 and V is TRBV2; TRBD2 is a possible D gene (5 bases). V gave up 3 bases and J gave up 0 bases, with 12 bases separating them. This CDR3 region has 17 residues. CDR1 is SNHLY, CDR2 FYNNEI, per germline. CDR3 nucleotide sequence: TGTGCCAGCAGTGACCCCGGGATAATCTCTGGGGCCAACGTCCTGACTTTC. Translating gives CASSDPGIISGANVLTF.

This chain connects TRBV11-2 to TRBJ2-2; D may be TRBD2 (7 bases). From germline, CDR1 is SGHAT and CDR2 FQNNGV. The CDR3 length is 16 residues. V lost 4 bases and J lost 4, with 16 bases in between. As DNA, the CDR3 is TGTGCCAGCAGCTCTGAGTTGCGGGGGCCCACCGGGGAGCTGTTTTTT. It yields the protein CASSSELRGPTGELFF.

The chain couples TRBV27 to TRBJ2-1; possible D gene TRBD2, 6 bases. This CDR3 is 17 amino acids long. The V gene's germline CDR1 is MNHEY and CDR2 SMNVEV (reference sequence). The V end was cut by 2 bases, the J end by 6 bases, with 20 bases between. The DNA for the CDR3 is TGTGCCAGCAGTTTAAGGTCGGGCGGGCCCGGGGGCAATGAGCAGTTCTTC. This gives the protein CASSLRSGGPGGNEQFF.